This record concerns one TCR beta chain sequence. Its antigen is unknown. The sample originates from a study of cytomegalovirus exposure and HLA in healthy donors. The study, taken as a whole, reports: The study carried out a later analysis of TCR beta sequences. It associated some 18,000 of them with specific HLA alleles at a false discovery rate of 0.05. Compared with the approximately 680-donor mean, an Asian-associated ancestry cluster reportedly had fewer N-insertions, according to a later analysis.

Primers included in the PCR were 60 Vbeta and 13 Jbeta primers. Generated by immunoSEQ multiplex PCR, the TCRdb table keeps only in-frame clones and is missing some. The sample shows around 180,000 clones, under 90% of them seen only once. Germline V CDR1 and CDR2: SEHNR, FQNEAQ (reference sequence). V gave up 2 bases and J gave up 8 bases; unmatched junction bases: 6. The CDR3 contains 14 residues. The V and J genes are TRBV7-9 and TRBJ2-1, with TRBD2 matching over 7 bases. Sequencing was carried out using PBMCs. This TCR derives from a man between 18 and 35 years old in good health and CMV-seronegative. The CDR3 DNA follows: TGTGCCAGCAGCTTAAGCGGGGCGGGGGATGAGCAGTTCTTC. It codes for CASSLSGAGDEQFF.